This T cell receptor beta chain comes out of a study of OX40 agonist ivuxolimab in advanced cancers. Study-level results: With doses of 0.1 to 3.0 mg/kg, CD4+ and CD8+ blood T cells had undergone clonal expansion by week 6.

The germline CDR1 and CDR2 sequences are SGHRS and YFSETQ. The CDR3 runs 13 residues. V gave up 4 bases and J gave up 2 bases, with 9 bases separating them. Here immunoSEQ multiplex PCR was the method, and the copy in TCRdb shows in-frame clones only, minus some. In the table there are about 76,000 clones, less than 90% of which are singletons. Turning to this clone: Antigen specificity is unknown.

The sequenced sample was CD4+ or CD8+ T cells sorted from blood, obtained in a trial of the OX40 agonist ivuxolimab. The clonotype comes from an adult with an advanced solid tumor such as melanoma, head and neck, liver or kidney cancer. The rearrangement joins TRBV5-1 to TRBJ1-1; D is uncertain. For the CDR3, the DNA is TGCGCCAGCAGCCTAGTTTATAACACTGAAGCTTTCTTT. This sequence encodes CASSLVYNTEAFF. The full variable domain, in which reference TRBV5-1 and TRBJ1-1 provide the parts outside the CDR3, is KAGVTQTPRYLIKTRGQQVTLSCSPISGHRSVSWYQQTPGQGLQFLFEYFSETQRNKGNFPGRFSGRQFSNSRSEMNVSTLELGDSALYLCASSLVYNTEAFFGQGTRLTVV.